This T cell receptor beta chain is from a study of blood T cells in healthy people across ages. General study points: Calculation of diversity from one million T cells yielded estimates considered to be underestimates.

This CDR3 contains 15 residues. Germline CDR1 and CDR2: SGHVS and FNYEAQ. Of note for this clonotype: What it recognizes is unknown.

Sample donors were healthy Caucasian individuals that came from Russia, aged 6 to 90. Researchers report isolating at least 7 million PBMCs per sample. Combining a sample-barcoded 5' primer with a J-beta primer mix, a second PCR ran for roughly 7 to 11 cycles. A tag from a template-switch adaptor with 12 random nucleotides marked each cDNA molecule. TCRdb recomputed calls from the 5' RACE reads with MiXCR, one row per CDR3 protein. The table shows about 1.4 million distinct CDR3 sequences, with around 59% occurring only once. The sequenced sample was blood. This rearrangement joins TRBV7-6 to TRBJ2-1, with unresolved D. The DNA matches TRBJ2-7 better at its end, which makes the J call doubtful. The origin of this receptor is a man younger than 35 in good health. The CDR3 region has the DNA TGTGCCAGCAGCTTAGGGGCGGTCTCCTACAATGAGCAGTACTTC. Translating gives CASSLGAVSYNEQYF.